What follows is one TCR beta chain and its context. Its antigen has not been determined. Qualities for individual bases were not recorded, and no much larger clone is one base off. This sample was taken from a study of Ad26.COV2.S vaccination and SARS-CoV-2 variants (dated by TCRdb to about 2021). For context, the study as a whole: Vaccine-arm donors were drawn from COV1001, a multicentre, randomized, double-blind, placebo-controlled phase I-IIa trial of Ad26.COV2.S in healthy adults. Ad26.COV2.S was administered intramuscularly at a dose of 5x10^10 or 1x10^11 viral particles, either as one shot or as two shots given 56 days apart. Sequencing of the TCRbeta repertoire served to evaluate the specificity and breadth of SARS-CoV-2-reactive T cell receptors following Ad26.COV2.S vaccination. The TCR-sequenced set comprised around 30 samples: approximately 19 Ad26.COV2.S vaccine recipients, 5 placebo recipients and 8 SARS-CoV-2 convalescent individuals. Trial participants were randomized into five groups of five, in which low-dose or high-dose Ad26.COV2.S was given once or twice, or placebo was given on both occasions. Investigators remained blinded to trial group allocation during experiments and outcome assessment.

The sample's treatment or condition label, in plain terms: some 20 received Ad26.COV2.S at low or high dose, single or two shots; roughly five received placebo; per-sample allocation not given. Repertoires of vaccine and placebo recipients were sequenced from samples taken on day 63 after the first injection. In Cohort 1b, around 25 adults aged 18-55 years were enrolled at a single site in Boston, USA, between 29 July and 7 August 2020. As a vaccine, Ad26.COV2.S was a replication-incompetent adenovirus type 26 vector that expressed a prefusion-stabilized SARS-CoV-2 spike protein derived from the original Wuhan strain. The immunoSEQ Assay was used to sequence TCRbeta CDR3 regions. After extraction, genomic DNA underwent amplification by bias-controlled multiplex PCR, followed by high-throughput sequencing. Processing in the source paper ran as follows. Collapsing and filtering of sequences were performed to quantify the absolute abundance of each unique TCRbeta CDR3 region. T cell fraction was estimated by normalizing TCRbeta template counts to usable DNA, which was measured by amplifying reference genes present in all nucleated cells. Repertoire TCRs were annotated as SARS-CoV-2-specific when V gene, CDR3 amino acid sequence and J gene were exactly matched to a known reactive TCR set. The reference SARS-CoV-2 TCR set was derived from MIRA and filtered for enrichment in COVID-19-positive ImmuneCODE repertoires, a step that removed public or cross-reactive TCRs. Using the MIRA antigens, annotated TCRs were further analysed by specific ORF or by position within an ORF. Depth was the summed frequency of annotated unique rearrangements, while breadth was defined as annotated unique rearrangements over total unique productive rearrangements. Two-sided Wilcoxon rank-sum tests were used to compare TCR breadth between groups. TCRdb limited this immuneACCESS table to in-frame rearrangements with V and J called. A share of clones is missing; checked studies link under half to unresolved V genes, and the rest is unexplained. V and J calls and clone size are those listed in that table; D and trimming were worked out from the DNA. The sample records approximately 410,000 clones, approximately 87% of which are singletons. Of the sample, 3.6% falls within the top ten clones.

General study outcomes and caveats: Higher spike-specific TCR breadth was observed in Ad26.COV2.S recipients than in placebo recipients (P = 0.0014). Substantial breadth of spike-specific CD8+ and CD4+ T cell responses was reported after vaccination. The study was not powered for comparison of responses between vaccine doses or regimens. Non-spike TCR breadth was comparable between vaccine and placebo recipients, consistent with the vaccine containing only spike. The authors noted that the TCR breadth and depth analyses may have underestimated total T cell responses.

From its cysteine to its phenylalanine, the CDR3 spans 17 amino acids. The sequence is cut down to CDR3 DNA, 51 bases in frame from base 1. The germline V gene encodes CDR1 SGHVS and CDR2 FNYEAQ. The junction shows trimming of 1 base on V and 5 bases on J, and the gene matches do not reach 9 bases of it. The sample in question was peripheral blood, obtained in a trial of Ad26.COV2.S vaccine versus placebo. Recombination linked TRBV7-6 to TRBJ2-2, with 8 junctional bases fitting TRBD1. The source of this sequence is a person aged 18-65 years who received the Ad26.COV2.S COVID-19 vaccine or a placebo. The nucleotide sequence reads TGTGCCAGCAGCTTAGTCCCGACAGGGGCCGTGACCGGGGAGCTGTTTTTT. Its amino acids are CASSLVPTGAVTGELFF.